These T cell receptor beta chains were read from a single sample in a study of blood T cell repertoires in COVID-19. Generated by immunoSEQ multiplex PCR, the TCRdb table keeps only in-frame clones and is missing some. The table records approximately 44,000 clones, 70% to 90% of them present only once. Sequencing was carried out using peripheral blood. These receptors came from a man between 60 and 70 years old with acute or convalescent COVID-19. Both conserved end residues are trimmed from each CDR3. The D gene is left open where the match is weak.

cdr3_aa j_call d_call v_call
ASTRGELGNEQF TRBJ2-1 - TRBV9
ASRIQGGGGYT TRBJ1-2 - TRBV12-3/TRBV12-4
ASSSGVSGNIQY TRBJ2-4 - TRBV7-2
ASSYWDRSSAF TRBJ1-1 TRBD1 TRBV6-5
ASSFYQGNTEAF TRBJ1-1 - TRBV7-2
ASSDYGKGYNEQF TRBJ2-1 - TRBV10-1
ASSLDLLAGVYSYEQY TRBJ2-7 TRBD2 TRBV11-2
ASSQEGQRSGANVLT TRBJ2-6 TRBD1 TRBV4-3
ASSPPSSTDTQY TRBJ2-3 - TRBV18
ASSLGPNTEAF TRBJ1-1 - TRBV2
ASTGGRQGLGIQY TRBJ2-4 TRBD1 TRBV19
ATSHEGRGLYGYT TRBJ1-2 - TRBV15
ASSQDGGVSYNSPLH TRBJ1-6 - TRBV4-3
ASSQGTSGQGYNEQF TRBJ2-1 TRBD2 TRBV4-3
ASSLRRSGSSGNTIY TRBJ1-3 - TRBV11-2